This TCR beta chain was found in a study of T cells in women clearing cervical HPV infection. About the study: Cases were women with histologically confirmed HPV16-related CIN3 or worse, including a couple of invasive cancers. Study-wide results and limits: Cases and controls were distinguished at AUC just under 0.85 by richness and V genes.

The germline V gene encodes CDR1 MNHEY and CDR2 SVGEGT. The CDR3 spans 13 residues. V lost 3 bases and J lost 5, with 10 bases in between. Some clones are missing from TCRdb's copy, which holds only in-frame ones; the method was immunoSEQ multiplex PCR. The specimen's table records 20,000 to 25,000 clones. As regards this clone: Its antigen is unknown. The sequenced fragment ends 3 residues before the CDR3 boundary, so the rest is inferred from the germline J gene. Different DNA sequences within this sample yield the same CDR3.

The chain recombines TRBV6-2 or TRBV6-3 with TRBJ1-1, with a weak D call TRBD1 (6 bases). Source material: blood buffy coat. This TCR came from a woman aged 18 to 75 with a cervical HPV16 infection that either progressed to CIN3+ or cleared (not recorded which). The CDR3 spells CASSYTRGTEAFF. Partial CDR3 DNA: TGTGCCAGCAGTTATACCAGGGGTACTGAA.